Listed here is a single T cell receptor (beta chain). The entry originates in a study of blood T cell repertoires in COVID-19. The overall study: Some COVID-19 samples were acute and others convalescent; all came from the United States, Italy and Spain.

The assay was immunoSEQ multiplex PCR, and TCRdb's table has in-frame clones only and misses some. The repertoire consists of about 110,000 clones, with 69% occurring once and the leading ten covering less than 6.5%. V was clipped by 8 bases and J by 7 bases; unmatched bases: 10. Germline values: CDR1 LNHDA, CDR2 SQIVND (reference sequence). The CDR3 sequence is 14 residues long. J is TRBJ2-7 and V is TRBV19, with 11 bases matching TRBD1. Material: peripheral blood. This sequence was found in a man aged 80 or over with acute or convalescent COVID-19. CDR3 in amino acids: CASARTGGAGEQYF. The DNA of the CDR3 is TGTGCCAGTGCAAGGACAGGGGGCGCGGGGGAGCAGTACTTC.